The entry that follows covers one T cell receptor beta chain sequence. Its antigen remains unidentified. The CDR3 numbers 15 residues from cysteine through phenylalanine. Only the protein is available. The CDR1 and CDR2 encoded by the germline V gene are MDHEN and SYDVKM. This specimen comes from a study of CXCR3-negative and CXCR3-positive naive CD8 T cells (dated by TCRdb to the late 2010s). Regarding the complete study: In total, roughly 140 million TRB reads were obtained, which works out to roughly 1.5 +/- 0.3 million reads per library. The diversity and physicochemical repertoire analyses included eleven to twelve donors pooled from two independent experiments. Naive subsets from roughly 5 donors and memory cells from 3 donors were included in the TRBV-TRBJ cluster analysis.

Instrument used: NextSeq 550. The Human TCR Profiling Kit (MiLaboratory) was used to prepare UMI-labeled 5' RACE TRB cDNA libraries. The full amount of extracted RNA was used for cDNA synthesis, and the full amount of resulting cDNA was used for PCR amplification. The libraries were made side by side, with each library going through the same number of PCR cycles. The authors processed their data as follows. With a requirement of at least two reads per UMI, MIGEC and MiXCR extracted about 50,000 +/- 10,000 unique UMI-labeled TRB cDNA molecules per library. Each library averaged around 42,000 +/- 9,900 functional in-frame TRB CDR3 nucleotide clonotypes without stop codons. After each sample was downsampled to 5000 UMI-labeled TRB molecules, VDJtools was used to calculate diversity metrics such as normalized Shannon-Wiener and Chao1. Clonotype-size-weighted physicochemical properties of the central five CDR3 residues (interaction energy, strength, volume and Kidera factor 4) were computed in VDJtools. Through TCRdb reprocessing, the reads give one entry per CDR3 protein sequence; DNA is omitted. Clone size and V and J calls follow TCRdb, not the original study. The table for this sample shows around 92,000 distinct CDR3 sequences. 1.7% of the sample belongs to the ten largest clones.

Summary of the overall study and its limitations: Naive CXCR3-negative and CXCR3-positive cells from the same donor showed similar TRBV-TRBJ usage, whereas memory cells showed distinct patterns. CXCR3 expression partially decreased after cryopreservation, so most assays used freshly isolated PBMCs. Because surface CD5, which has been linked to self-reactivity in mice, was comparable between naive subsets, TCR interaction strength was also inferred from TRB CDR3 physicochemical properties. Compared with CXCR3-negative naive cells, CXCR3-positive naive cells had TRB CDR3s with higher hydrophobicity (lower Kidera factor 4), lower energy, and higher strength and volume indices. Repertoire diversity was comparably high in both naive subsets but much lower in memory CD8+ T cells.

For every CD8+ T cell subset, hundreds of thousands of cells were flow-sorted straight into RLT lysis buffer, and each subset was sorted in triplicate. Naive CD8+ T cells were defined stringently as CD45RO-CCR7+CD27+CD95- to exclude memory contaminants. Peripheral blood mononuclear cells were isolated from buffy coats using standard density gradient centrifugation. A FACSAria III was used to flow-sort naive CD8+ T cells into CXCR3-negative and CXCR3-positive populations. Total RNA was extracted from sorted cells using an RNeasy Mini Kit. Recombination connected TRBV28 to TRBJ2-7; TCRdb reports TRBD1, a call that lacks DNA to check it against. Source material: naive CXCR3- CD8+ T cells from blood. This specimen's cell subset or site label, interpreted: CD45RO-CCR7+CD27+CD95- naive CD8+ T cells lacking CXCR3 (TNR3-). The sequence derives from a human donor in good health. Some clones in this sample may be carry-over from other donors' samples. The CDR3 amino acid sequence is: CASSKGAGQSYEQYF.